This record concerns one TCR beta chain sequence. This specimen comes from a study of blood T cell repertoires in COVID-19. Data came from immunoSEQ multiplex PCR; TCRdb stores just in-frame clones and leaves some out. In the table there are about 14,000 clones, around 73% of which are singletons. V was trimmed by 3 bases and J by 2 bases, leaving 11 bases between them. The CDR3 loop spans 15 amino acids. In germline, CDR1 is LNHDA, CDR2 SQIVND (reference sequence). This clonotype originated in a boy between 2 and 10 years old with active or convalescent COVID-19. Sequencing was performed on peripheral blood. The V gene is TRBV19, the J gene TRBJ1-3; D gene unclear. CDR3 residues: CASSMQAQPGNTIYF. The CDR3 coding sequence is TGTGCCAGTAGTATGCAGGCCCAACCTGGAAACACCATATATTTT. The full variable domain, rest sourced from reference TRBV19 and TRBJ1-3, is DGGITQSPKYLFRKEGQNVTLSCEQNLNHDAMYWYRQDPGQGLRLIYYSQIVNDFQKGDIAEGYSVSREKKESFPLTVTSAQKNPTAFYLCASSMQAQPGNTIYFGEGSWLTVV.